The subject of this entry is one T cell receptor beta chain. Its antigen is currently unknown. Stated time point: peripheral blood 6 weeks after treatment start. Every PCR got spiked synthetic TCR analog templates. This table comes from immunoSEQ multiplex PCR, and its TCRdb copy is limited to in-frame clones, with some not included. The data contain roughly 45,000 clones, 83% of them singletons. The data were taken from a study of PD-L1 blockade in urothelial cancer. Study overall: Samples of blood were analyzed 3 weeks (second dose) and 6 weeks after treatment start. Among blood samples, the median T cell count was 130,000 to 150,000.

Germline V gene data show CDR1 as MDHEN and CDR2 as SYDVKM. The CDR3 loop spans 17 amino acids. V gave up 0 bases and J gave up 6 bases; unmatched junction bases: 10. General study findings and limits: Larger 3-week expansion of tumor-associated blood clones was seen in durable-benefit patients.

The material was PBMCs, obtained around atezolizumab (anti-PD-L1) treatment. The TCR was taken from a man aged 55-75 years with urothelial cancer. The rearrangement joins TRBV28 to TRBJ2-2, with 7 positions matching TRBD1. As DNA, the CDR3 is TGTGCCAGCAGTTTATGGGTGACAGGGCAACAATCCGGGGAGCTGTTTTTT. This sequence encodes CASSLWVTGQQSGELFF.